This T cell receptor beta chain is drawn from a study of cytomegalovirus exposure and HLA in healthy donors. Notes on the study in general: TCR beta V- and J-gene trimming, according to a later analysis, was linked to a missense DCLRE1C variant.

The J segment lost 3 bases and the V segment lost 6 bases, leaving 8 bases of the junction unmatched. The germline gives CDR1 MNHNY, CDR2 SVGAGI (reference sequence). The CDR3 runs 14 residues. PCR used 60 Vbeta primers and 13 Jbeta primers. Methods used by the authors: In a later analysis, approximately 73 million unique TCR beta chains included roughly 11 million shared by two or more donors. Libraries were prepared by immunoSEQ multiplex PCR; TCRdb keeps only in-frame clonotypes and omits some of them. The V and J calls and clone size are taken from that table; D and trimming were inferred from the DNA. Among 170,000 or so clones, roughly 80% were seen once, and the ten largest hold around 1.5%. The donors (healthy individuals) were bone marrow donors. Nominal health characterized the donors when sampled, though unrecorded immune exposures were likely. The sample holds a few counts of this clone. Its antigen is unknown.

The chain combines TRBV6-6 with TRBJ2-7; 7 bases align to TRBD2. The TCR sequence derives from a man aged 50 to 60 in good health and CMV-seronegative. Sequenced sample: PBMCs. The CDR3 DNA sequence: TGTGCCAGCAGCCCCGGGGAGGGTCTCTACGAGCAGTACTTC. This encodes CASSPGEGLYEQYF.